The present T cell receptor beta chain was sequenced within a study of CD8+CD57+ T cells in acquired aplastic anemia. Study at large: Roughly 3.1 ug was the average amount of DNA from sorted CD4+ and CD8+ cells. Points from the study as a whole: No significant difference in CD8+ Simpson's diversity was found between patients and controls. Patients and controls had in common around 29 CD8+ CDR3 sequences.

By flow cytometry, patients selected for sequencing had shown an expansion of CD8+CD57+ cells. There was no therapy given to any patient before the blood sampling took place. Regarding this clonotype: The antigen remains unidentified.

Germline V CDR1 and CDR2: SEHNR, FQNEAQ (reference sequence). V was shortened by 8 bases and J by 7 bases, with 17 bases between the two germline ends. The CDR3 length is 14 residues. It was genomic DNA that served as the template for profiling TCR beta VDJ and CDR3. Via MiXCR, TCRdb re-called the reads, giving one row per CDR3 protein. This sample has about 200,000 distinct CDR3 sequences, with 50% to 70% found just once. The V and J genes are TRBV7-9 and TRBJ2-2; D perhaps matches TRBD2 (5 bases). Sequenced: sorted CD4+, CD8+, or CD8+CD57+ T cells (not recorded which) from PBMCs. The receptor was isolated from a human donor with aplastic anemia. CDR3 loop: CASPSPHSDGELFF. CDR3 nucleotides: TGTGCCAGCCCCAGTCCCCATAGCGACGGGGAGCTGTTTTTT.